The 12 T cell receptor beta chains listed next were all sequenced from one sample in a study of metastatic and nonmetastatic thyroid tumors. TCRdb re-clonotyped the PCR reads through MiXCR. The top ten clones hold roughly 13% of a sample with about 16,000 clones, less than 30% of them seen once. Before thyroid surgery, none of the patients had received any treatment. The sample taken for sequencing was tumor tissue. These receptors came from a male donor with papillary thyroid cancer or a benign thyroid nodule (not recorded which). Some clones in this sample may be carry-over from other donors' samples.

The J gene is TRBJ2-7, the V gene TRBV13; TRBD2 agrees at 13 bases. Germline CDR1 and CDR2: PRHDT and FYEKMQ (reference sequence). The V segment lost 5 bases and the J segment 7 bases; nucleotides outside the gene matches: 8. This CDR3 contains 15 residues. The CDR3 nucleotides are TGTGCCAGCAGCCACGGACTAGCGGGAGTGTGGGAGCAGTACTTC. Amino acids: CASSHGLAGVWEQYF. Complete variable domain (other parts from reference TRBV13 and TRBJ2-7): AAGVIQSPRHLIKEKRETATLKCYPIPRHDTVYWYQQGPGQDPQFLISFYEKMQSDKGSIPDRFSAQQFSDYHSELNMSSLELGDSALYFCASSHGLAGVWEQYFGPGTRLTVT.

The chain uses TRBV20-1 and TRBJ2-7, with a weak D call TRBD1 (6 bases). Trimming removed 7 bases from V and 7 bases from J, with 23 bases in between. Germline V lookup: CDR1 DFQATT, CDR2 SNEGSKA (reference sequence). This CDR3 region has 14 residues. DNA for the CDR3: TGCAGTGTCAAGACCCCTGGACAGTGCAGAGAGCAGTACTTC. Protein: CSVKTPGQCREQYF.

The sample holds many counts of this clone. The chain's CDR3 is CASSPSSGGRTDTQYF. CDR3 bases: TGTGCCAGCAGCCCATCTAGCGGAGGGAGGACAGATACGCAGTATTTT. The V call is TRBV7-3, the J call TRBJ2-3; 7 bases are shared with TRBD2. Germline V gives CDR1 SGHTA, CDR2 FQGTGA. V was pared by 5 bases and J by 3 bases, with 11 bases of the junction left unmatched. The CDR3 length is 16 residues.

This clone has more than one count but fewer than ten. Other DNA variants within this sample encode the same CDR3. CDR3: CASSLGGVGTGKKEAYEQYF. The CDR3 nucleotides read TGTGCCAGCAGCTTAGGGGGTGTAGGGACAGGCAAGAAAGAAGCCTACGAGCAGTACTTC. The V call is TRBV11-3, the J call TRBJ2-7; the match to TRBD1 covers 8 bases. Germline values: CDR1 SGHNT, CDR2 YENEEA. CDR3 size: 20 residues. V lost 1 base to trimming and J lost 2 bases; unmatched junction nucleotides: 19.

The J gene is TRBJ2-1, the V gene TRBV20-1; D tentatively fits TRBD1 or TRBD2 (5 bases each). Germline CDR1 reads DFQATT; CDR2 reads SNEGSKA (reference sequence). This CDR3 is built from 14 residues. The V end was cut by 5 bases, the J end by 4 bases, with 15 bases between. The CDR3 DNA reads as TGCAGTGCTGGGAGCGGACACGCATACAATGAGCAGTTCTTC. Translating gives CSAGSGHAYNEQFF.

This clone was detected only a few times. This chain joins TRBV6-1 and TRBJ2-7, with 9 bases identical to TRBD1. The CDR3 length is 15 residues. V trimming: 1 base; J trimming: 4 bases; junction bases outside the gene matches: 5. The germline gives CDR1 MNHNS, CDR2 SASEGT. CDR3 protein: CASSEEIQGAYEQYF. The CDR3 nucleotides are TGTGCCAGCAGTGAAGAAATACAGGGGGCATACGAGCAGTACTTC.

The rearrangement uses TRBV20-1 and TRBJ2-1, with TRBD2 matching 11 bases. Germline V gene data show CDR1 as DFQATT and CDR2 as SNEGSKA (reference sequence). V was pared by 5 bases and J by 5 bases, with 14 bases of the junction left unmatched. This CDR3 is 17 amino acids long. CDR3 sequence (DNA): TGCAGTGCTTCGGGGTGGCTAGCGGGAGGCTCGAACAATGAGCAGTTCTTC. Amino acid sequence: CSASGWLAGGSNNEQFF.

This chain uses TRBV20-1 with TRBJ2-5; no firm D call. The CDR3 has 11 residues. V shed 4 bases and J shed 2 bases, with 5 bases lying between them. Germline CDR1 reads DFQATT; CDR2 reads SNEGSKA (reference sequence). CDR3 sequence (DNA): TGCAGTGCTACTAGGCAAGAGACCCAGTACTTC. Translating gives CSATRQETQYF.

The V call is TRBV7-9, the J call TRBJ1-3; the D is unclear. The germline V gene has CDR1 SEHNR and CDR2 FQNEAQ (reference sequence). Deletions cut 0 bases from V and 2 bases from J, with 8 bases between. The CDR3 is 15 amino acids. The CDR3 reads CASSLAGQPGNTIYF. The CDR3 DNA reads TGTGCCAGCAGCTTAGCAGGGCAGCCTGGAAACACCATATATTTT.

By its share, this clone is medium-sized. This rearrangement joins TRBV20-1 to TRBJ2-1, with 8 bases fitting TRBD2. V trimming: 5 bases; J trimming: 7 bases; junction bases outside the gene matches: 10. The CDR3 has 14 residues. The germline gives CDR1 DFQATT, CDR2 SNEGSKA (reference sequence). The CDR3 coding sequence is TGCAGTGCTTTCCGACAGACGGGGGGGAATGAGCAGTTCTTC. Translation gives CSAFRQTGGNEQFF.

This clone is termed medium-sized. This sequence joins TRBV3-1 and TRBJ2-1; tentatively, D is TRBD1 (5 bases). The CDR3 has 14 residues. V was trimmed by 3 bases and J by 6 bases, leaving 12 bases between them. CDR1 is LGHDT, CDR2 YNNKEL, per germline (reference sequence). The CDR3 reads CASSHRAGFNEQFF. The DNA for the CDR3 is TGTGCCAGCAGCCACAGGGCCGGCTTCAATGAGCAGTTCTTC.

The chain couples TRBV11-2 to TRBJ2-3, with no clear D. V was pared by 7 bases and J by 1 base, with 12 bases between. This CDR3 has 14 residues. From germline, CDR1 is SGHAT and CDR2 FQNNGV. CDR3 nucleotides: TGTGCCAGCACCCCCCCTGGGGGCACAGATACGCAGTATTTT. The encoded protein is CASTPPGGTDTQYF.